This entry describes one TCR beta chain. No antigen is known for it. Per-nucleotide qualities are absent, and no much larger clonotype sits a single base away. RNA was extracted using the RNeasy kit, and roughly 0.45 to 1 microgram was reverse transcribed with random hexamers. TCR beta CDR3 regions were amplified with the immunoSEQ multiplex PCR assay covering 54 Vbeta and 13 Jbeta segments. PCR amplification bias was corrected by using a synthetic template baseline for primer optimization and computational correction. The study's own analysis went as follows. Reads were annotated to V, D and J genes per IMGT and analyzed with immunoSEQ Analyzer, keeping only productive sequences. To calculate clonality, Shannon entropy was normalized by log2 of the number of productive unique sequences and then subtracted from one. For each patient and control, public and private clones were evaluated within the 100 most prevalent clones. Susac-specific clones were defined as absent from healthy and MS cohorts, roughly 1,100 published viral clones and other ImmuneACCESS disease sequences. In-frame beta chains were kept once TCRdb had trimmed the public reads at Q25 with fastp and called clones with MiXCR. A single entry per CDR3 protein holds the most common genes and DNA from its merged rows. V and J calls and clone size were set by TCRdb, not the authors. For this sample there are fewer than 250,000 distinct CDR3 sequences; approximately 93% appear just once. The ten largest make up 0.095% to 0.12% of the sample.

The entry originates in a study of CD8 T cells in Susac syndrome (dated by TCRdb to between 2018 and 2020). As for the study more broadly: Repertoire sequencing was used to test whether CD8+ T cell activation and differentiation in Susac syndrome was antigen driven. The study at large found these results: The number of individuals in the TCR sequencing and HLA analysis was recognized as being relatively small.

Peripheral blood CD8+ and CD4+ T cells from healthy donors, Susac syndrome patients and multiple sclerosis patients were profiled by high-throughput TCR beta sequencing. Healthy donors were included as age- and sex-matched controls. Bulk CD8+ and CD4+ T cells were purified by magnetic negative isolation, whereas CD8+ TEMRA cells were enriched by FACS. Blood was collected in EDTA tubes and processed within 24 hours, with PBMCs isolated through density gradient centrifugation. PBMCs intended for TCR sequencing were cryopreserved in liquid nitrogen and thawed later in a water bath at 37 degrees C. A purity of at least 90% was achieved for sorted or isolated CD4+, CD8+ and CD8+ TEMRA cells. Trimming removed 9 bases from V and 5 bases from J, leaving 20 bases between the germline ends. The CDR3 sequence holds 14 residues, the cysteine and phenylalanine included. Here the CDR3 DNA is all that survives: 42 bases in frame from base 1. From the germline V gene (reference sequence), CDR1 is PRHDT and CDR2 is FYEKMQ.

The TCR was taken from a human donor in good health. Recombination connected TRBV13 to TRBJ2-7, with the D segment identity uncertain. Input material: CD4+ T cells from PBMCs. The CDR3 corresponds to CARPVAPSLNEQYF. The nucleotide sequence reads TGTGCCAGACCGGTTGCCCCGTCTCTAAACGAGCAGTACTTC.